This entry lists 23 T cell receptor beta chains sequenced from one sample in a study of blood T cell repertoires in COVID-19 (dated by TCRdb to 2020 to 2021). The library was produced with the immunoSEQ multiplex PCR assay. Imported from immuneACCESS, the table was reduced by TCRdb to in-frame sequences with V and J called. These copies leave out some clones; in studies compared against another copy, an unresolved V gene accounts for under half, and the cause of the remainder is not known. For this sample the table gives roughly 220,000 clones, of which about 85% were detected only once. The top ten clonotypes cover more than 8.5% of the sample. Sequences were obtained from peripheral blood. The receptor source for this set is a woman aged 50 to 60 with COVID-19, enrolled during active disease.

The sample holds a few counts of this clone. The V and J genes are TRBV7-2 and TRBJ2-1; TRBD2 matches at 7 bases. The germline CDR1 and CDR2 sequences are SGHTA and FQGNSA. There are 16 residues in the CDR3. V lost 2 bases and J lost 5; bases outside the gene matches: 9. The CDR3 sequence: CASSLNTAGFHNEQFF. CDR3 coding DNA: TGTGCCAGCAGCTTAAATACAGCGGGGTTCCACAATGAGCAGTTCTTC.

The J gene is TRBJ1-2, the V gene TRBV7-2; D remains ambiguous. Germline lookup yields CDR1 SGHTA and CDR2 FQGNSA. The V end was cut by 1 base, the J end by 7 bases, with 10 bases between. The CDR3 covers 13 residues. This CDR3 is CASSLGSLGGYTF. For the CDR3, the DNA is TGTGCCAGCAGCTTAGGGTCCCTAGGTGGCTACACCTTC.

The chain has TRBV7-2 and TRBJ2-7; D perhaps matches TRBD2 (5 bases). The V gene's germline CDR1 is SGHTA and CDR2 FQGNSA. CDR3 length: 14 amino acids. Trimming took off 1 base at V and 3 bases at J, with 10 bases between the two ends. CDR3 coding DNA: TGTGCCAGCAGCTTAGTAGCGCGAGACTACGAGCAGTACTTC. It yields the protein CASSLVARDYEQYF.

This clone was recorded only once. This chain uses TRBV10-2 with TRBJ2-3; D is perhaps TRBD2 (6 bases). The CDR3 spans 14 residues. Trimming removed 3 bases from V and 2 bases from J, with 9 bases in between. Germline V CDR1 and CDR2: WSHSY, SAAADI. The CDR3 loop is CASSDPGVTDTQYF. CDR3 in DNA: TGCGCCAGCAGTGACCCGGGGGTCACAGATACGCAGTATTTT.

The CDR3 nucleotides read TGCGCCAGCAGTTTAGAGGGGGAAGATCAGCCCCAGCATTTT. Translating it yields CASSLEGEDQPQHF. V gene TRBV5-1 combines with J gene TRBJ1-5, with D tentatively TRBD1 (6 bases). The germline V gene has CDR1 SGHRS and CDR2 YFSETQ. V gave up 5 bases and J gave up 5 bases, with 14 bases separating them. The CDR3 extends over 14 amino acids.

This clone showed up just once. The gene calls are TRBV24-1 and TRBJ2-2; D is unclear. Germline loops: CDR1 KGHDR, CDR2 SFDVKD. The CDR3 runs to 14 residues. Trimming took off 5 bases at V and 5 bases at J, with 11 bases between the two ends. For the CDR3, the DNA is TGTGCCACCAGTGTATCAGGTGGGACCGGGGAGCTGTTTTTT. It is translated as CATSVSGGTGELFF.

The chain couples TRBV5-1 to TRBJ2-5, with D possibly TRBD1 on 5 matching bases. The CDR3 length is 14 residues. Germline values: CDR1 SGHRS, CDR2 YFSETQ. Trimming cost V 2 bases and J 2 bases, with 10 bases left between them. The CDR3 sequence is CASSLRGPQETQYF. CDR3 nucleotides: TGCGCCAGCAGCTTAAGGGGCCCACAAGAGACCCAGTACTTC.

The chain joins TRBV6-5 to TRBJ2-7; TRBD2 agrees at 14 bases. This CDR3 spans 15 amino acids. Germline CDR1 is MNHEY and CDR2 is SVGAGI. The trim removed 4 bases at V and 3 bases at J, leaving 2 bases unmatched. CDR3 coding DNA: TGTGCCAGCAGTTCGGGACTAGCGGGGGTCTACGAGCAGTACTTC. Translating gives CASSSGLAGVYEQYF.

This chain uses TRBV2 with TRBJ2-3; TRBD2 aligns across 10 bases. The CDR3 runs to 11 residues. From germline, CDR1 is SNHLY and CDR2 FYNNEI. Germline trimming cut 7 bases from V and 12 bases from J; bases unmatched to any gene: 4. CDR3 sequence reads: CASKLAGAQYF. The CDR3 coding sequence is TGTGCCAGCAAGCTAGCGGGGGCCCAGTATTTT. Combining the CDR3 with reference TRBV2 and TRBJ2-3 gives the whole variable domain EPEVTQTPSHQVTQMGQEVILRCVPISNHLYFYWYRQILGQKVEFLVSFYNNEISEKSEIFDDQFSVERPDGSNFTLKIRSTKLEDSAMYFCASKLAGAQYFGPGTRLTVL.

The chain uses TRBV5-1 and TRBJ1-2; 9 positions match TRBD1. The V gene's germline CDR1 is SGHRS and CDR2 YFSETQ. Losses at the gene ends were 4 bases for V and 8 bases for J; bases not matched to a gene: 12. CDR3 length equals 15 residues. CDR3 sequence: CASSGRDRDLGGYTF. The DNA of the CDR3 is TGCGCCAGCAGCGGCCGGGACAGGGATCTGGGAGGCTACACCTTC.

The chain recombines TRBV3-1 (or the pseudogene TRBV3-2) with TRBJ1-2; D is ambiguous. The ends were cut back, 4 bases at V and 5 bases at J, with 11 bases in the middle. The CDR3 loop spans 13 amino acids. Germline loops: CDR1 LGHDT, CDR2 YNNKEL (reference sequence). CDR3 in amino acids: CASSLLTGYGYTF. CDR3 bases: TGTGCCAGCAGCCTCTTGACTGGGTATGGCTACACCTTC.

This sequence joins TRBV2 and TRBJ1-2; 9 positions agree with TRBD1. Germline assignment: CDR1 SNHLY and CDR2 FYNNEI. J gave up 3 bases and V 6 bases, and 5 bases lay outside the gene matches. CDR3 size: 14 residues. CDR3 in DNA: TGTGCCAGCAGCTTGACAGGGGGAGACTATGGCTACACCTTC. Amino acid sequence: CASSLTGGDYGYTF.

The CDR3 DNA sequence: TGTGCCAGCAGCCCGACTAGCGGGGGGGCCCGTTACGGTGAGCAGTTCTTC. This translates into CASSPTSGGARYGEQFF. J is TRBJ2-1 and V is TRBV7-3; 14 bases are shared with TRBD2. Trimming removed 5 bases from V and 9 bases from J; junction bases left unmatched: 12. The CDR3 sequence is 17 residues long. The germline V gene encodes CDR1 SGHTA and CDR2 FQGTGA.

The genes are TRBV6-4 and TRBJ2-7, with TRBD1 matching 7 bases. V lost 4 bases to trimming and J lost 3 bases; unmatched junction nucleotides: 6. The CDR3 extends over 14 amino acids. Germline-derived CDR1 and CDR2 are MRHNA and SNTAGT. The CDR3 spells CASSGYRGRYEQYV. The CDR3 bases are TGTGCCAGCAGTGGCTACAGGGGACGCTACGAGCAGTACGTC.

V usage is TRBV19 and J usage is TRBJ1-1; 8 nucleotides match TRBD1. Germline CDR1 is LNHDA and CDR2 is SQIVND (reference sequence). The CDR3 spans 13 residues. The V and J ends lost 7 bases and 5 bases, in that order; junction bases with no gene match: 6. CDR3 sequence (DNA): TGTGCCAGTAACCAGGGGGCGCAAACTGAAGCTTTCTTT. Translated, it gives CASNQGAQTEAFF.

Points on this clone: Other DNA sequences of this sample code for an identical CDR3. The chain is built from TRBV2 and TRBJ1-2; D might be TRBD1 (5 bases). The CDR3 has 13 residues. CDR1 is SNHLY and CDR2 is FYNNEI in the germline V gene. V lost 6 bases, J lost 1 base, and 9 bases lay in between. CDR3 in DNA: TGTGCCAGCAGCGCTGACAGTAACTATGGCTACACCTTC. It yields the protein CASSADSNYGYTF.

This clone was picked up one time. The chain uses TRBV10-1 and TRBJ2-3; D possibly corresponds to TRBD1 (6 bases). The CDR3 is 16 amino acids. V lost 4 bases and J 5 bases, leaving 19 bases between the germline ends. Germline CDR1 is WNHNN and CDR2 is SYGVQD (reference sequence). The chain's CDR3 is CASSGSNRQVQDTQYF. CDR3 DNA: TGCGCCAGCAGTGGATCAAACCGACAGGTCCAAGATACGCAGTATTTT.

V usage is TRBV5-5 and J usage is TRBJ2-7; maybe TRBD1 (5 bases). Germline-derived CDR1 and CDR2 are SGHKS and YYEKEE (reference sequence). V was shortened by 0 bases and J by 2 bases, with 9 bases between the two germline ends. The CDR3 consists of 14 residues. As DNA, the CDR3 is TGTGCCAGCAGCTTGGTACAGGTAACCTACGAGCAGTACGTC. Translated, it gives CASSLVQVTYEQYV.

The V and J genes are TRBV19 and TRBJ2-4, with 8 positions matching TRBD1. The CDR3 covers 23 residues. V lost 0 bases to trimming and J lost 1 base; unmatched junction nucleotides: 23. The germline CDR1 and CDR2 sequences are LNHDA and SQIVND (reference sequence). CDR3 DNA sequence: TGTGCCAGTAGTATAGAAACCGACAGTAACAGGGGGAATTATAGGCTGGCCAAAAACATTCAGTACTTC. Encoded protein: CASSIETDSNRGNYRLAKNIQYF. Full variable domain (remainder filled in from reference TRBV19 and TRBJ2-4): DGGITQSPKYLFRKEGQNVTLSCEQNLNHDAMYWYRQDPGQGLRLIYYSQIVNDFQKGDIAEGYSVSREKKESFPLTVTSAQKNPTAFYLCASSIETDSNRGNYRLAKNIQYFGAGTRLSVL.

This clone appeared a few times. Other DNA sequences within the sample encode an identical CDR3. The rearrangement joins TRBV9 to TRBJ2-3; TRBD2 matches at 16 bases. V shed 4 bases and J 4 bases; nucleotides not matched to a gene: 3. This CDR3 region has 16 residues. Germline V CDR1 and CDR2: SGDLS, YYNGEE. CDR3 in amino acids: CASSSGTSGGADTQYF. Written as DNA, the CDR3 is TGTGCCAGCAGCTCCGGGACTAGCGGGGGGGCAGATACGCAGTATTTT. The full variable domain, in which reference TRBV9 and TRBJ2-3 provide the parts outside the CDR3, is DSGVTQTPKHLITATGQRVTLRCSPRSGDLSVYWYQQSLDQGLQFLIQYYNGEERAKGNILERFSAQQFPDLHSELNLSSLELGDSALYFCASSSGTSGGADTQYFGPGTRLTVL.

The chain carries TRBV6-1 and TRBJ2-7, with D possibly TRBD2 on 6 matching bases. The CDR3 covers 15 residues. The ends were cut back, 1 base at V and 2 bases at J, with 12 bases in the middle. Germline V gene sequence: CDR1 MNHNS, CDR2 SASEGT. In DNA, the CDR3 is TGTGCCAGCAGTGAAGTTAGCGGAGGACCCTACGAGCAGTACGTC. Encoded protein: CASSEVSGGPYEQYV.

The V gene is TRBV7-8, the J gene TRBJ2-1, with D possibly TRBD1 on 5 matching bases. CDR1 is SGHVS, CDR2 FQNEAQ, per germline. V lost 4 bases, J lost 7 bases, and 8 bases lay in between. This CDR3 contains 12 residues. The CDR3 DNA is TGTGCCAGCAGCTCTTCAGGGAATGAGCAGTTCTTC. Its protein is CASSSSGNEQFF.

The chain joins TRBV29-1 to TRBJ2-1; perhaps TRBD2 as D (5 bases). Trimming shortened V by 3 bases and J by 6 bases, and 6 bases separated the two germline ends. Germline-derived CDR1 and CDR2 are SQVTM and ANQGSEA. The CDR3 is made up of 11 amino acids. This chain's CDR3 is CSVDAGNEQFF. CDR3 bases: TGCAGCGTTGATGCGGGCAATGAGCAGTTCTTC.